Each of the 22 T cell receptor beta chains below was sequenced from the same sample in a study of blood T cell repertoires in COVID-19. Sequencing was performed with immunoSEQ multiplex PCR; in TCRdb, only in-frame clones are kept and a portion is missing. The table shows roughly 290,000 clones, with around 89% occurring only once. Material: peripheral blood. The source of these receptors is a man aged 30-40 years with acute or convalescent COVID-19.

The chain joins TRBV28 to TRBJ1-6; 12 nucleotides match TRBD1. CDR3 length: 16 residues. V was clipped by 3 bases and J by 10 bases; unmatched bases: 7. CDR1 MDHEN and CDR2 SYDVKM come from the germline V gene. This chain's CDR3 is CASSFILGTGGSPLHF. Here the CDR3 DNA reads TGTGCCAGCAGTTTTATTTTAGGGACAGGGGGCTCACCCCTCCACTTT.

This clone was recorded once. The chain employs TRBV7-5 and TRBJ1-2; the tabulated D call, TRBD1, remains unverified against the DNA. TRBV7-5 is an annotated pseudogene. This CDR3 region has 14 residues. CDR3 in DNA: TGTGCCAGAAGCGCGGGACAGGGGGAACGAGGCTACACCTTC. Amino acid sequence: CARSAGQGERGYTF.

The rearrangement links TRBV20-1 to TRBJ2-7; D ambiguous. The CDR3 loop spans 11 amino acids. Germline CDR1 DFQATT, CDR2 SNEGSKA (reference sequence). V dropped 5 bases and J dropped 2 bases, with 7 bases sitting between them. This CDR3 reads CSASQTYEQYF. The CDR3 bases are TGCAGTGCTTCACAGACCTACGAGCAGTACTTC.

The chain has TRBV11-1 and TRBJ1-2; D is uncertain. The CDR3 is made up of 13 amino acids. Looked up from germline, CDR1 is SGHAT and CDR2 is FQDESV (reference sequence). Between the trimmed V and J ends, which lost 3 bases and 5 bases, there was a span of 10 bases. The CDR3, as DNA: TGTGCCAGCAGCTTCGGGGATGGGTATGGCTACACCTTC. It is translated as CASSFGDGYGYTF.

This sequence joins TRBV7-2 and TRBJ1-2; 11 bases match TRBD1. V gave up 1 base and J gave up 5 bases; unmatched junction bases: 6. The germline gives CDR1 SGHTA, CDR2 FQGNSA. The CDR3 is 16 residues long. The CDR3 is CASSLDGTGGEYGYTF. The CDR3 nucleotides read TGTGCCAGCAGCTTAGATGGGACAGGGGGAGAGTATGGCTACACCTTC. The whole variable domain, filled in from reference TRBV7-2 and TRBJ1-2, reads GAGVSQSPSNKVTEKGKDVELRCDPISGHTALYWYRQSLGQGLEFLIYFQGNSAPDKSGLPSDRFSAERTGGSVSTLTIQRTQQEDSAVYLCASSLDGTGGEYGYTFGSGTRLTVV.

The rearrangement links TRBV29-1 to TRBJ1-1; maybe TRBD1 (5 bases). There are 12 residues in the CDR3. The germline V gene encodes CDR1 SQVTM and CDR2 ANQGSEA. V shed 6 bases and J shed 11 bases, with 19 bases lying between them. CDR3 nucleotides: TGCAGCGTCCCGGGACTCACCCTTGAGGCTTTCTTT. Its protein product is CSVPGLTLEAFF.

This clone was detected only a few times. The rearrangement links TRBV6-6 to TRBJ1-5; no firm D call. This CDR3 has 15 amino acids. The germline V and J ends were trimmed by 6 bases and 5 bases, with 17 bases remaining between them. In germline, CDR1 is MNHNY, CDR2 SVGAGI (reference sequence). The CDR3 sequence: CASSHPVGEDQPQHF. The DNA for the CDR3 is TGTGCCAGCAGCCACCCCGTCGGGGAAGATCAGCCCCAGCATTTT.

Here the CDR3 reads CASRSRQTYEQYF. CDR3 nucleotide sequence: TGTGCCAGCAGATCGAGACAGACTTACGAGCAGTACTTC. This chain uses TRBV6-5 with TRBJ2-7; D may be TRBD1 (5 bases). The V end was cut by 6 bases, the J end by 4 bases, with 13 bases between. The CDR3 consists of 13 residues. Germline lookup yields CDR1 MNHEY and CDR2 SVGAGI.

The chain combines TRBV2 with TRBJ2-6, with D perhaps matching TRBD2 (5 bases). V was trimmed by 11 bases and J by 4 bases, leaving 12 bases between them. The CDR3 runs 13 residues. Germline CDR1 reads SNHLY; CDR2 reads FYNNEI. DNA of the CDR3: TGTGCCGGGAGACAATCCGGGGCCAACGTCCTGACTTTC. It encodes CAGRQSGANVLTF.

The chain couples TRBV6-5 to TRBJ1-5, with D maybe TRBD1 (6 bases). Germline V gene data show CDR1 as MNHEY and CDR2 as SVGAGI. CDR3 length: 15 amino acids. Trimming took off 5 bases at V and 2 bases at J, with 13 bases between the two ends. The DNA for the CDR3 is TGTGCCAGCAGTATACAGGGAGTGGGCAATCAGCCCCAGCATTTT. Amino acids: CASSIQGVGNQPQHF.

This clone was recorded only once. The J gene is TRBJ1-4, the V gene TRBV28, with D tentatively TRBD1 (6 bases). CDR3 length: 15 amino acids. Per the germline V gene, CDR1 is MDHEN and CDR2 is SYDVKM. With 5 bases removed from V and 8 bases from J, the gap between germline ends came to 18 bases. CDR3 loop: CASSTTGTNGEKLFF. The CDR3 DNA reads as TGTGCCAGCAGTACCACCGGGACAAATGGGGAAAAACTGTTTTTT.

This clone occurred a few times. The CDR3 region has the DNA TGTGCCAGCAGCTCGGACAGCTCTGGAAACACCATATATTTT. The encoded protein is CASSSDSSGNTIYF. V gene TRBV5-4 combines with J gene TRBJ1-3, with D possibly being TRBD1 (6 bases). Germline V CDR1 and CDR2: SGHNT, YYREEE (reference sequence). The CDR3 extends over 14 amino acids. V was cut by 3 bases and J by 0 bases, with 7 bases left in between.

This clone was counted only a few times. The rearrangement links TRBV7-9 to TRBJ1-1; the match to TRBD1 covers 8 bases. The junction had 6 bases not matched to a gene; V was cut back by 5 bases and J by 7 bases. This CDR3 spans 13 amino acids. Germline V gene sequence: CDR1 SEHNR, CDR2 FQNEAQ (reference sequence). The CDR3 nucleotides are TGTGCCAGCAGCATGACAGGGGATGTTGAAGCTTTCTTT. Its protein is CASSMTGDVEAFF. The variable domain in full, completed from reference TRBV7-9 and TRBJ1-1, reads DTGVSQNPRHKITKRGQNVTFRCDPISEHNRLYWYRQTLGQGPEFLTYFQNEAQLEKSRLLSDRFSAERPKGSFSTLEIQRTEQGDSAMYLCASSMTGDVEAFFGQGTRLTVV.

This clone was counted between two and nine times. Other DNA sequences within the sample encode an identical CDR3. The chain has TRBV25-1 and TRBJ2-1, with D perhaps matching TRBD2 (7 bases). Trimming removed 4 bases at V and 5 bases at J, with 18 bases between. CDR3 length equals 16 residues. Germline V gene lookup returns CDR1 MGHDK and CDR2 SYGVNS. As DNA, the CDR3 is TGTGCCAGCAGTGTGGGGGGTACAGGGAGGGACAATGAGCAGTTCTTC. Protein: CASSVGGTGRDNEQFF.

The table lists this clone with a few counts. The V and J genes are TRBV30 and TRBJ2-1, with a weak D call TRBD2 (5 bases). The CDR3 extends over 15 amino acids. Germline V CDR1 and CDR2: GTSNPN, SVGIG (reference sequence). Trimming pared 3 bases from V and 0 bases from J, leaving 12 bases between. The CDR3 sequence is CAWRAGPSSYNEQFF. DNA for the CDR3: TGTGCCTGGAGGGCGGGTCCCAGCTCCTACAATGAGCAGTTCTTC.

This clone was seen only a few times. The chain employs TRBV7-9 and TRBJ1-4; D is unresolved. V lost 6 bases and J lost 5, with 13 bases in between. This CDR3 is 14 amino acids long. Germline-derived CDR1 and CDR2 are SEHNR and FQNEAQ (reference sequence). The CDR3: CASSPGGGNEKLFF. In DNA, the CDR3 is TGTGCCAGCAGTCCAGGAGGTGGGAATGAAAAACTGTTTTTT.

V gene TRBV27 combines with J gene TRBJ1-4; TRBD1 is a possible D gene (5 bases). CDR1 is MNHEY and CDR2 is SMNVEV in the germline V gene (reference sequence). Deletions cut 2 bases from V and 4 bases from J, with 11 bases between. The CDR3 is 15 amino acids. CDR3 region: CASSLRSGVNEKLFF. The CDR3 region has the DNA TGTGCCAGCAGTTTACGATCGGGGGTTAATGAAAAACTGTTTTTT.

The rearrangement links TRBV7-3 to TRBJ2-7; 7 nucleotides match TRBD1. The CDR3 consists of 13 residues. Germline V gene sequence: CDR1 SGHTA, CDR2 FQGTGA. J was trimmed by 3 bases and V by 5 bases; bases with no gene match: 4. The CDR3 DNA is TGTGCCAGCAGCCCGGGACAGAACTACGAGCAGTACTTC. Amino acid sequence: CASSPGQNYEQYF.

The rearrangement joins TRBV2 to TRBJ2-3; possible D gene TRBD2, 6 bases. CDR3 length: 15 residues. V was pared by 1 base and J by 0 bases, with 8 bases between. Germline values: CDR1 SNHLY, CDR2 FYNNEI. The CDR3 coding sequence is TGTGCCAGCAGTGAAGTAGGGACTAGCACAGATACGCAGTATTTT. It codes for CASSEVGTSTDTQYF.

A single count supports this clone. In nucleotides, the CDR3 is TGTGCCAGCATGGTAGGCTGGTGGGGAGCCGGGGAGCTGTTTTTT. It codes for CASMVGWWGAGELFF. The genes are TRBV2 and TRBJ2-2, with a weak D call TRBD2 (5 bases). The CDR3 length is 15 residues. V lost 7 bases to trimming and J lost 6 bases, with 18 bases between them. Looked up from germline, CDR1 is SNHLY and CDR2 is FYNNEI.

The V and J genes are TRBV27 and TRBJ1-1, with 9 positions matching TRBD1. Trimming took 7 bases from V and 1 from J; bases not matched to a gene: 4. CDR3 length equals 14 residues. CDR1 and CDR2 from the germline V gene are MNHEY and SMNVEV (reference sequence). CDR3 in DNA: TGTGCCAGCACATGGGGACAGGGGAACACTGAAGCTTTCTTT. Its translation: CASTWGQGNTEAFF.

The V gene is TRBV5-1, the J gene TRBJ2-7; 8 nucleotides align to TRBD2. CDR1 and CDR2 from the germline V gene are SGHRS and YFSETQ. Trimming at V came to 4 bases and at J to 0 bases, leaving 9 bases not matched to a gene. CDR3 size: 16 residues. The CDR3 spells CASSPHKRGSSYEQYF. The CDR3 DNA follows: TGCGCCAGCAGCCCACATAAGCGGGGGAGCTCCTACGAGCAGTACTTC.